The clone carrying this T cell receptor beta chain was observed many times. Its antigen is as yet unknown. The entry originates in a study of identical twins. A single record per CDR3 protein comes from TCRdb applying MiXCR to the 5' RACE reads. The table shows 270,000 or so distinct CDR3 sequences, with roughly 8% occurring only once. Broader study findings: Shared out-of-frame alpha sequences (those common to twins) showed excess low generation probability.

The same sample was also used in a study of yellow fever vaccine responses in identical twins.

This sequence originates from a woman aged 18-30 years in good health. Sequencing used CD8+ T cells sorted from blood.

The CDR3 is CASSWGSANTGELFF. CDR3 nucleotides: TGTGCCAGCAGTTGGGGGTCCGCGAACACCGGGGAGCTGTTTTTT. V is TRBV27 and J is TRBJ2-2; D is perhaps TRBD1 or TRBD2 (5 bases each). Trimming removed 4 bases from V and 0 bases from J, with 9 bases in between. CDR1 and CDR2 (germline): MNHEY, SMNVEV (reference sequence). CDR3 length: 15 residues.